Shown below are 28 T cell receptor beta chains from a single sample sequenced in a study of blood T cell repertoires in COVID-19. Profiled with immunoSEQ multiplex PCR; TCRdb holds only in-frame clones, not every one. The repertoire holds some 150,000 clones, with about 83% as singletons. The sample was peripheral blood. Receptors were obtained from a woman aged 55-69 years with COVID-19, enrolled during active disease.

This clone is a singleton in its sample. V usage is TRBV6-5 and J usage is TRBJ2-5, with D possibly matching TRBD1 (5 bases). Germline CDR1 and CDR2: MNHEY and SVGAGI. This CDR3 comprises 13 residues. The V and J ends lost 6 bases and 2 bases respectively, with 10 bases between them. The CDR3 here is CASRAGLQETQYF. The CDR3 DNA reads TGTGCCAGCAGGGCAGGGCTACAAGAGACCCAGTACTTC.

Here the CDR3 reads CASSGRGATNEKLFF. As DNA, the CDR3 is TGTGCCAGCAGTGGCCGGGGTGCAACTAATGAAAAACTGTTTTTT. The chain couples TRBV2 to TRBJ1-4; D remains ambiguous. The length of the CDR3 is 15 residues. Germline assignment: CDR1 SNHLY and CDR2 FYNNEI. V lost 4 bases, J lost 0 bases, and 9 bases lay in between. The whole variable domain, remainder taken from reference TRBV2 and TRBJ1-4, is EPEVTQTPSHQVTQMGQEVILRCVPISNHLYFYWYRQILGQKVEFLVSFYNNEISEKSEIFDDQFSVERPDGSNFTLKIRSTKLEDSAMYFCASSGRGATNEKLFFGSGTQLSVL.

In this sample, this clone turned up a few times. The CDR3 region has the DNA TGTGCCAGCAGGGCGGGACGCCGCACAGATACGCAGTATTTT. Translation gives CASRAGRRTDTQYF. This chain links TRBV11-1 with TRBJ2-3; D perhaps matches TRBD2 (6 bases). Germline V gives CDR1 SGHAT, CDR2 FQDESV (reference sequence). Trimming stripped 6 bases from V and 1 base from J, with 11 bases between. The CDR3 is 14 amino acids.

This chain joins TRBV19 and TRBJ2-1; 10 nucleotides agree with TRBD1. Trimming cost V 4 bases and J 6 bases; bases outside gene matches: 12. The CDR3 extends over 17 amino acids. The germline V gene has CDR1 LNHDA and CDR2 SQIVND (reference sequence). The CDR3 DNA sequence: TGTGCCAGTAGTAGATCACTCGCCGGGACAGGGGCCAATGAGCAGTTCTTC. This codes for CASSRSLAGTGANEQFF.

The rearrangement uses TRBV29-1 and TRBJ1-1, with TRBD1 identical over 7 bases. The length of the CDR3 is 12 residues. V dropped 8 bases and J dropped 4; count of bases not matched to a gene: 7. CDR1 SQVTM and CDR2 ANQGSEA come from the germline V gene. CDR3: CSYRAGGTEAFF. The CDR3 DNA reads TGCAGCTATCGCGCAGGGGGCACTGAAGCTTTCTTT.

The CDR3 here is CASSSTGASDTGELFF. CDR3 nucleotide sequence: TGTGCCAGCAGCTCGACAGGGGCGTCAGACACCGGGGAGCTGTTTTTT. This chain uses TRBV7-3 with TRBJ2-2; TRBD1 aligns across 8 bases. The V segment lost 4 bases and the J segment 3 bases; nucleotides outside the gene matches: 7. Germline-derived CDR1 and CDR2 are SGHTA and FQGTGA. CDR3 size: 16 residues.

This clone was recorded a few times. The chain has TRBV11-1 and TRBJ2-1; 11 bases fit TRBD1. The CDR3 covers 13 residues. The J segment lost 7 bases and the V segment lost 5 bases, leaving 1 base of the junction unmatched. Germline-derived CDR1 and CDR2 are SGHAT and FQDESV (reference sequence). The CDR3: CASSRDRGNEQFF. CDR3 sequence (DNA): TGTGCCAGCAGCCGGGACAGGGGGAATGAGCAGTTCTTC.

V and J are TRBV10-3 and TRBJ1-5; the D is unclear. The CDR3 runs to 12 residues. Trimming took off 4 bases at V and 6 bases at J, with 7 bases between the two ends. Germline V gene sequence: CDR1 ENHRY, CDR2 SYGVKD. In DNA, the CDR3 is TGTGCCATCAGTGGAGGATCTCAGCCCCAGCATTTT. It is translated as CAISGGSQPQHF.

This clone was picked up a small number of times. J is TRBJ2-1 and V is TRBV6-5, with 8 bases matching TRBD1. The germline CDR1 and CDR2 sequences are MNHEY and SVGAGI. The CDR3 is 14 amino acids. The V segment lost 6 bases and the J segment 4 bases; nucleotides outside the gene matches: 5. CDR3 region: CASSAGGAYNEQFF. CDR3 coding DNA: TGTGCCAGCAGCGCAGGGGGCGCTTACAATGAGCAGTTCTTC.

The CDR3 region is CASSLGIGPGRPQHF. The CDR3 DNA sequence: TGTGCCAGCAGCCTGGGAATAGGTCCGGGGAGACCCCAGCATTTT. The rearrangement links TRBV5-5 to TRBJ1-5; D unclear. The germline V and J ends were trimmed by 4 bases and 10 bases, with 21 bases remaining between them. The CDR3 is 15 residues long. CDR1 and CDR2 (germline): SGHKS, YYEKEE (reference sequence).

The V gene is TRBV5-1, the J gene TRBJ2-2; no firm D call. The V gene's germline CDR1 is SGHRS and CDR2 YFSETQ. This CDR3 comprises 13 residues. V lost 0 bases, J lost 4 bases, and 4 bases lay in between. CDR3 sequence: CASSLGLTGELFF. The CDR3 DNA sequence: TGCGCCAGCAGCTTGGGTCTCACCGGGGAGCTGTTTTTT.

The chain links TRBV7-8 to TRBJ1-5; 7 bases match TRBD1. The CDR3 length is 17 residues. CDR1 and CDR2 from the germline V gene are SGHVS and FQNEAQ. After removal of 5 bases from V and 2 bases from J, the junction contained 12 bases not matched to a gene. CDR3 bases: TGTGCCAGCAGCCCTGGACAGGTCGGTGTAGGCAATCAGCCCCAGCATTTT. Amino acid sequence: CASSPGQVGVGNQPQHF.

A few counts support this clone. The J gene is TRBJ1-1, the V gene TRBV25-1, with 10 bases that match TRBD1. The CDR3 is made up of 15 amino acids. V shed 4 bases, J shed 5 bases, and the junction held 7 bases outside the gene matches. Germline V gives CDR1 MGHDK, CDR2 SYGVNS. The CDR3 DNA reads as TGTGCCAGCAGTGCGCTTGGACAGGGGGGGACTGAAGCTTTCTTT. It codes for CASSALGQGGTEAFF.

The rearrangement joins TRBV5-1 to TRBJ2-2, with D unresolved. V shed 4 bases and J shed 2 bases, with 9 bases lying between them. The CDR3 contains 14 residues. Germline V gene data show CDR1 as SGHRS and CDR2 as YFSETQ. The CDR3 nucleotides are TGCGCCAGCAGCCCCTCCTATAACACCGGGGAGCTGTTTTTT. This gives the protein CASSPSYNTGELFF.

This chain connects TRBV24-1 to TRBJ1-1; D uncertain. The V end lost 6 bases, the J end lost 1 base, and 11 bases lay between the germline ends. The CDR3 is 14 residues long. CDR1 is KGHDR and CDR2 is SFDVKD in the germline V gene. This CDR3 is CATSPGVGNTEAFF. CDR3 sequence (DNA): TGTGCCACCAGTCCCGGGGTAGGGAACACTGAAGCTTTCTTT.

Details on this clone: Different DNA sequences within this sample yield the same CDR3. The chain has TRBV28 and TRBJ1-2; D ambiguous. Trimming pared 5 bases from V and 0 bases from J, leaving 10 bases between. The CDR3 has 14 residues. Germline V gene sequence: CDR1 MDHEN, CDR2 SYDVKM. The CDR3 loop reads CASSPGGSNYGYTF. CDR3 DNA sequence: TGTGCCAGCAGTCCCGGAGGATCTAACTATGGCTACACCTTC.

The chain links TRBV3-1 (or the pseudogene TRBV3-2) to TRBJ2-4; D unresolved. The CDR3 totals 15 residues. Trimming took 2 bases from V and 0 from J, leaving 8 bases between them. Germline V gene sequence: CDR1 LGHDT, CDR2 YNNKEL (reference sequence). The CDR3 reads CASSQSELAKNIQYF. The CDR3 DNA is TGTGCCAGCAGCCAAAGCGAGCTAGCCAAAAACATTCAGTACTTC.

This clone is a singleton in its sample. The chain joins TRBV11-3 to TRBJ2-6; a weak D match, TRBD2 (6 bases). The V end was cut by 0 bases, the J end by 0 bases, with 18 bases between. The germline V gene has CDR1 SGHNT and CDR2 YENEEA. This CDR3 has 20 residues. The CDR3 region has the DNA TGTGCCAGCAGCTTAGAAGTAGGGGTTAGCGGAAGCTCTGGGGCCAACGTCCTGACTTTC. Amino acid sequence: CASSLEVGVSGSSGANVLTF.

The CDR3 spells CASSRVRGVNQPQHF. As DNA, the CDR3 is TGTGCCAGCAGTCGCGTCCGGGGGGTCAATCAGCCCCAGCATTTT. This rearrangement joins TRBV6-2 or TRBV6-3 to TRBJ1-5; D might be TRBD1 (5 bases). Per the germline V gene, CDR1 is MNHEY and CDR2 is SVGEGT. The V end was cut by 5 bases, the J end by 3 bases, with 14 bases between. CDR3 length: 15 amino acids.

V is TRBV9 and J is TRBJ1-1, with TRBD1 as a possible D gene (6 bases). The CDR3 is made up of 15 amino acids. V shed 0 bases and J shed 4 bases, with 13 bases lying between them. The germline V gene encodes CDR1 SGDLS and CDR2 YYNGEE. The CDR3 DNA sequence: TGTGCCAGCAGCGTAGAGGGCAACAGGGTCACTGAAGCTTTCTTT. Protein sequence: CASSVEGNRVTEAFF.

This clone was recorded once. V and J are TRBV18 and TRBJ2-6, with 8 bases aligning to TRBD2. CDR3 length: 19 residues. Germline loops: CDR1 KGHSH, CDR2 LQKENI. V shed 1 base, J shed 0 bases, and the junction held 8 bases outside the gene matches. CDR3 region: CASSPLSLAGRSGANVLTF. CDR3 nucleotide sequence: TGTGCCAGCTCACCACTTTCCCTAGCGGGCCGCTCTGGGGCCAACGTCCTGACTTTC.

J is TRBJ2-6 and V is TRBV19; 7 nucleotides agree with TRBD1. The CDR3 sequence is 17 residues long. Germline V gene sequence: CDR1 LNHDA, CDR2 SQIVND (reference sequence). V lost 3 bases and J lost 1; bases outside the gene matches: 6. Here the CDR3 reads CASSITGDASGANVLTF. The CDR3 nucleotides are TGTGCCAGTAGTATTACAGGGGACGCATCTGGGGCCAACGTCCTGACTTTC.

The chain uses TRBV6-5 and TRBJ1-2; TRBD1 is a possible D gene (5 bases). Trimming pared 2 bases from V and 7 bases from J, leaving 11 bases between. The CDR3 consists of 13 residues. Germline-derived CDR1 and CDR2 are MNHEY and SVGAGI. CDR3 sequence reads: CASSYEGVGGYTF. Written as DNA, the CDR3 is TGTGCCAGCAGTTACGAAGGGGTTGGTGGCTACACCTTC.

This chain connects TRBV5-6 to TRBJ1-5; 8 bases line up with TRBD1. V lost 3 bases to trimming and J lost 3 bases; unmatched junction nucleotides: 8. The germline CDR1 and CDR2 sequences are SGHDT and YYEEEE. CDR3 size: 16 residues. DNA for the CDR3: TGTGCCAGCAGCTACCGGGACAGGATACCCAATCAGCCCCAGCATTTT. This encodes CASSYRDRIPNQPQHF.

This chain joins TRBV5-1 and TRBJ1-6; D not resolved. The CDR3 covers 16 residues. The V end was cut by 0 bases, the J end by 7 bases, with 14 bases between. Germline V gene sequence: CDR1 SGHRS, CDR2 YFSETQ. In DNA form, the CDR3 reads TGCGCCAGCAGCTTGGCTGGCGGCATACCGAATTCACCCCTCCACTTT. It codes for CASSLAGGIPNSPLHF.

V usage is TRBV6-5 and J usage is TRBJ1-1; 11 bases agree with TRBD1. Trimming cost V 6 bases and J 2 bases; bases outside gene matches: 5. This CDR3 comprises 15 residues. Germline V gives CDR1 MNHEY, CDR2 SVGAGI. The CDR3 region is CASSGQGAINTEAFF. The CDR3 DNA reads TGTGCCAGCAGCGGACAGGGGGCCATAAACACTGAAGCTTTCTTT.

The chain joins TRBV11-2 to TRBJ1-2; a weak D match, TRBD1 (6 bases). CDR3 length: 16 residues. Germline V gives CDR1 SGHAT, CDR2 FQNNGV. Trimming pared 5 bases from V and 0 bases from J, leaving 16 bases between. Here the CDR3 reads CASSALRDTTNYGYTF. The CDR3 DNA reads TGTGCCAGCAGCGCCCTCCGGGACACAACTAACTATGGCTACACCTTC.

This clone was observed a handful of times. The V gene is TRBV6-1, the J gene TRBJ1-2; TRBD1 agrees at 9 bases. This CDR3 spans 14 amino acids. The germline V gene has CDR1 MNHNS and CDR2 SASEGT. V lost 2 bases, J lost 5 bases, and 3 bases stayed unmatched. DNA for the CDR3: TGTGCCAGCAGTGAAACAGGGGGCATGTATGGCTACACCTTC. Protein: CASSETGGMYGYTF.